The 18 T cell receptor beta chains reported below all come from one sample, sequenced in a study of shared clonotypes between healthy human individuals. Assay used: immunoSEQ multiplex PCR; TCRdb lists only in-frame clones, some missing. The data hold over a million clones, with over 95% observed a single time. The sequenced sample was naive CD4+ T cells sorted from blood. This sample's subset: CD45RA+ positively selected. All receptors derive from a man aged 25-45 years in good health.

V gene TRBV4-3 combines with J gene TRBJ1-4; the D is unclear. CDR3 length: 16 residues. V lost 4 bases and J lost 8, with 20 bases in between. Germline V gives CDR1 LGHNA, CDR2 YSLEER. The CDR3 loop reads CASSPSGRPYNEKLFF. As DNA, the CDR3 is TGCGCCAGCAGCCCATCCGGCCGACCGTATAACGAAAAACTGTTTTTT.

This rearrangement joins TRBV27 to TRBJ2-7; 7 bases are shared with TRBD1. The CDR3 loop spans 14 amino acids. The J segment lost 4 bases and the V segment lost 5 bases, leaving 8 bases of the junction unmatched. CDR1 MNHEY and CDR2 SMNVEV come from the germline V gene (reference sequence). CDR3 in DNA: TGTGCCAGCAGTCTGACAGGGCCTAAGTACGAGCAGTACTTC. The encoded protein is CASSLTGPKYEQYF.

V and J are TRBV2 and TRBJ2-1; D remains unclear. The CDR3 extends over 11 amino acids. With 6 bases removed from V and 9 bases from J, the gap between germline ends came to 9 bases. In germline, CDR1 is SNHLY, CDR2 FYNNEI. The CDR3 loop reads CASRGLGEQFF. DNA for the CDR3: TGTGCCAGCAGGGGTCTCGGTGAGCAGTTCTTC.

This chain joins TRBV5-1 and TRBJ2-5, with 7 bases lining up with TRBD2. This CDR3 has 14 amino acids. V dropped 0 bases and J dropped 5; count of bases not matched to a gene: 4. Germline CDR1 and CDR2: SGHRS and YFSETQ. In DNA form, the CDR3 reads TGCGCCAGCAGCTTGGGGAACGGGAGGGAGACCCAGTACTTC. It translates to CASSLGNGRETQYF.

This rearrangement joins TRBV5-4 to TRBJ1-1; D gene uncertain. The CDR3 extends over 15 amino acids. Trimming stripped 4 bases from V and 4 bases from J, with 17 bases between. The V gene's germline CDR1 is SGHNT and CDR2 YYREEE (reference sequence). The CDR3, as DNA: TGTGCCAGCAGCAGGACTAAGGAGAGTCCCACTGAAGCTTTCTTT. Translating gives CASSRTKESPTEAFF.

On this clone itself: This specimen includes other DNA sequences encoding the same CDR3. V gene TRBV5-8 combines with J gene TRBJ2-7; D ambiguous. This CDR3 has 10 amino acids. Trimming pared 2 bases from V and 7 bases from J, leaving 4 bases between. Germline CDR1 reads SGHTS; CDR2 reads YDEGEE. As DNA, the CDR3 is TGTGCCAGCAGCTTAAGGGAGCAGTACTTC. As protein: CASSLREQYF. The full variable domain, in which reference TRBV5-8 and TRBJ2-7 provide the parts outside the CDR3, is EAGVTQSPTHLIKTRGQQATLRCSPISGHTSVYWYQQALGLGLQFLLWYDEGEERNRGNFPPRFSGRQFPNYSSELNVNALELEDSALYLCASSLREQYFGPGTRLTVT.

This clone was recorded once. This chain uses TRBV15 with TRBJ2-3; the match to TRBD2 covers 7 bases. V trimming: 2 bases; J trimming: 6 bases; junction bases outside the gene matches: 11. Germline CDR1 is LNHNV and CDR2 is YYDKDF (reference sequence). CDR3 size: 16 residues. This CDR3 is CATSRLGGSNGDTQYF. The CDR3 DNA sequence: TGTGCCACCAGCAGATTGGGCGGGAGCAACGGGGATACGCAGTATTTT. The full variable domain, in which reference TRBV15 and TRBJ2-3 provide the parts outside the CDR3, is DAMVIQNPRYQVTQFGKPVTLSCSQTLNHNVMYWYQQKSSQAPKLLFHYYDKDFNNEADTPDNFQSRRPNTSFCFLDIRSPGLGDTAMYLCATSRLGGSNGDTQYFGPGTRLTVL.

This chain connects TRBV6-1 to TRBJ2-4; tentatively, D is TRBD1 or TRBD2 (5 bases each). Germline-derived CDR1 and CDR2 are MNHNS and SASEGT. This CDR3 is built from 14 residues. Deletions cut 4 bases from V and 1 base from J, with 8 bases between. The CDR3 DNA reads as TGTGCCAGCAGTGGAGGGGACGCCAAAAACATTCAGTACTTC. It encodes CASSGGDAKNIQYF.

This chain joins TRBV6-1 and TRBJ1-1; D is possibly TRBD1 (5 bases). This CDR3 has 15 amino acids. Trimming stripped 5 bases from V and 2 bases from J, with 15 bases between. Germline values: CDR1 MNHNS, CDR2 SASEGT. CDR3 residues: CASSPRKTDNTEAFF. The CDR3 nucleotides are TGTGCCAGCAGTCCCCGTAAGACAGATAACACTGAAGCTTTCTTT.

This chain links TRBV11-1 with TRBJ1-4; D possibly corresponds to TRBD1 (5 bases). V lost 7 bases to trimming and J lost 10 bases, with 16 bases between them. The CDR3 contains 13 residues. CDR1 is SGHAT, CDR2 FQDESV, per germline (reference sequence). CDR3 in amino acids: CASTERQGLKLFF. CDR3 sequence (DNA): TGTGCCAGCACCGAACGGCAGGGTCTAAAACTGTTTTTT.

The chain carries TRBV7-6 and TRBJ1-2; TRBD1 matches at 8 bases. V lost 5 bases to trimming and J lost 7 bases; unmatched junction nucleotides: 12. Germline assignment: CDR1 SGHVS and CDR2 FNYEAQ. The CDR3 sequence is 15 residues long. The CDR3 DNA is TGTGCCAGCAGCCCCCCGTCGACAGGGGACCGTGGCTACACCTTC. Residues: CASSPPSTGDRGYTF.

The CDR3 loop reads CASSDRSGVNNEQFF. Written as DNA, the CDR3 is TGTGCCAGCAGTGACAGGTCAGGGGTAAACAATGAGCAGTTCTTC. V is TRBV6-1 and J is TRBJ2-1; D might be TRBD1 (6 bases). Germline V lookup: CDR1 MNHNS, CDR2 SASEGT. Between the trimmed V and J ends, which lost 3 bases and 5 bases, there was a span of 14 bases. CDR3 length equals 15 residues.

CDR3 sequence: CASTNGGEQYF. Written as DNA, the CDR3 is TGTGCCAGCACCAATGGTGGCGAGCAGTACTTC. V and J are TRBV6-5 and TRBJ2-7; no firm D call. The germline V gene encodes CDR1 MNHEY and CDR2 SVGAGI. The CDR3 is 11 residues long. The V and J ends lost 7 bases and 6 bases respectively, with 10 bases between them.

V gene TRBV28 combines with J gene TRBJ2-1; D is possibly TRBD1 or TRBD2 (7 bases each). Germline V lookup: CDR1 MDHEN, CDR2 SYDVKM. The CDR3 extends over 20 amino acids. V was clipped by 4 bases and J by 5 bases, with 30 bases between them. The CDR3 loop is CASSSRSPRSGGGPNNEQFF. In DNA, the CDR3 is TGTGCCAGCAGTTCCCGATCCCCTCGCTCAGGGGGAGGGCCTAACAATGAGCAGTTCTTC.

V gene TRBV23-1 combines with J gene TRBJ1-2; D remains ambiguous. TRBV23-1 is an open reading frame, and its role is uncertain. CDR3 length: 12 amino acids. V was trimmed by 4 bases and J by 6 bases, leaving 9 bases between them. The CDR3 sequence is CASSPALDGYTF. CDR3 sequence (DNA): TGCGCCAGCAGTCCGGCCCTTGATGGCTACACCTTC.

V usage is TRBV5-1 and J usage is TRBJ2-7; a possible D gene is TRBD2 (5 bases). Germline-derived CDR1 and CDR2 are SGHRS and YFSETQ. V was shortened by 0 bases and J by 0 bases, with 19 bases between the two germline ends. The length of the CDR3 is 18 residues. CDR3 in DNA: TGCGCCAGCAGCTTGGTTCCCCAGCGGCGTACGAGCTCCTACGAGCAGTACTTC. Translating gives CASSLVPQRRTSSYEQYF.

The V call is TRBV10-3, the J call TRBJ1-5; D gene ambiguous. This CDR3 comprises 14 residues. The germline gives CDR1 ENHRY, CDR2 SYGVKD. The ends were cut back, 0 bases at V and 7 bases at J, with 10 bases in the middle. The CDR3: CAISESVGYQPQHF. DNA for the CDR3: TGTGCCATCAGTGAGTCCGTAGGGTACCAGCCCCAGCATTTT.

The chain uses TRBV5-5 and TRBJ1-5; D unclear. V gave up 7 bases and J gave up 4 bases, with 9 bases separating them. Per germline, CDR1 SGHKS and CDR2 YYEKEE (reference sequence). This CDR3 is 12 amino acids long. CDR3 sequence (DNA): TGTGCCAGCCGAAGAGGGAATCAGCCCCAGCATTTT. It yields the protein CASRRGNQPQHF.